This T cell receptor beta chain was identified during a study of identical twins. Study findings and constraints: Cross-sectional statistics, not tracking of the same donors, supported the conclusions. Fewer insertions characterized abundant cord blood beta clonotypes, whereas memory repertoires showed none. For out-of-frame beta sequences, excess twin sharing was weaker.

The germline V and J ends were trimmed by 4 bases and 0 bases, with 12 bases remaining between them. Per the germline V gene, CDR1 is MNHNY and CDR2 is SVGAGI (reference sequence). The CDR3 contains 15 residues. Turning to this clonotype: Antigen unknown.

cDNA molecules carried unique molecular identifiers, and template switching added a universal primer site. TCRdb reprocessed the 5' RACE reads with MiXCR, giving one entry per CDR3 protein. Counted here are some 1,600,000 distinct CDR3 sequences, about 32% occurring once; the ten biggest clones make up 0.25% to 0.3%. The clonotype originates from a newborn girl in good health. The sample consisted of cord blood. The V gene is TRBV6-6, the J gene TRBJ1-1, with a possible D match to TRBD1 (5 bases). The CDR3 protein is CASSSSRVMNTEAFF. In DNA, the CDR3 is TGTGCCAGCAGTTCGTCCAGGGTGATGAACACTGAAGCTTTCTTT.